These 26 T cell receptor beta chains were sequenced from one sample in a study of T-cell reconstitution after alpha-beta-depleted transplantation in children. Using unique molecular identifiers, the investigators prepared the TCRbeta library. In TCRdb, the PCR reads were re-called with MiXCR into one record per CDR3 protein. Of 450,000 to 600,000 distinct CDR3 sequences detected, over 9.5% appear once; the ten largest clones hold about 2%. The source was PBMCs, collected before TCRalphabeta/CD19-depleted stem cell transplant. The receptor source for this set is a child younger than 10 with inherited bone marrow failure, due to receive a stem cell transplant.

V is TRBV28 and J is TRBJ2-3; 10 bases match TRBD1. The CDR3 totals 15 residues. V was pared by 6 bases and J by 6 bases, with 9 bases of the junction left unmatched. The germline gives CDR1 MDHEN, CDR2 SYDVKM. CDR3 coding DNA: TGTGCCAGCAGGGGGTGGACAGGGGGGTTGGATACGCAGTATTTT. It specifies CASRGWTGGLDTQYF.

This clonotype has a count of ten or more. This chain uses TRBV4-3 with TRBJ2-6, with D perhaps matching TRBD2 (6 bases). With 2 bases removed from V and 3 bases from J, the gap between germline ends came to 32 bases. The CDR3 is 23 residues long. The germline CDR1 and CDR2 sequences are LGHNA and YSLEER. Here the CDR3 DNA reads TGCGCCAGCAGCCAACTCCTCTTGTCCGGGACTTCCCCTCTCTGGAGTGGGGCCAACGTCCTGACTTTC. Its protein is CASSQLLLSGTSPLWSGANVLTF.

The chain carries TRBV2 and TRBJ2-7, with D perhaps matching TRBD1 or TRBD2 (5 bases each). Germline V gene data show CDR1 as SNHLY and CDR2 as FYNNEI. This CDR3 has 15 amino acids. V lost 7 bases to trimming and J lost 1 base, with 17 bases between them. CDR3 sequence: CASTMKGTLSYEQYF. As DNA, the CDR3 is TGTGCCAGCACCATGAAAGGGACCCTTTCCTACGAGCAGTACTTC. The full variable domain, in which reference TRBV2 and TRBJ2-7 provide the parts outside the CDR3, is EPEVTQTPSHQVTQMGQEVILRCVPISNHLYFYWYRQILGQKVEFLVSFYNNEISEKSEIFDDQFSVERPDGSNFTLKIRSTKLEDSAMYFCASTMKGTLSYEQYFGPGTRLTVT.

The chain joins TRBV19 to TRBJ1-1; D remains ambiguous. This CDR3 has 14 amino acids. Per the germline V gene, CDR1 is LNHDA and CDR2 is SQIVND (reference sequence). The V end lost 1 base, the J end lost 6 bases, and 12 bases lay between the germline ends. CDR3 protein: CASSIVTGIAEAFF. As DNA, the CDR3 is TGTGCCAGTAGTATAGTAACGGGGATCGCTGAAGCTTTCTTT. The full variable domain, completed using reference TRBV19 and TRBJ1-1, is DGGITQSPKYLFRKEGQNVTLSCEQNLNHDAMYWYRQDPGQGLRLIYYSQIVNDFQKGDIAEGYSVSREKKESFPLTVTSAQKNPTAFYLCASSIVTGIAEAFFGQGTRLTVV.

This clonotype was counted only a few times. The rearrangement uses TRBV5-4 and TRBJ1-4; D ambiguous. The ends were cut back, 1 base at V and 3 bases at J, with 10 bases in the middle. Germline values: CDR1 SGHNT, CDR2 YYREEE (reference sequence). This CDR3 has 15 residues. The CDR3 reads CASSLMGWPNEKLFF. DNA of the CDR3: TGTGCCAGCAGCTTGATGGGGTGGCCTAATGAAAAACTGTTTTTT.

This clonotype was seen ten or more times. The gene calls are TRBV12-3 or TRBV12-4 and TRBJ2-1, with TRBD2 identical over 8 bases. V shed 6 bases, J shed 6 bases, and the junction held 13 bases outside the gene matches. This CDR3 is built from 16 residues. The CDR3 loop is CASSPGTRSGGNEQFF. The CDR3 DNA reads as TGTGCCAGCAGCCCTGGGACTAGATCGGGTGGCAATGAGCAGTTCTTC.

This clonotype was detected only a few times. This chain links TRBV7-9 with TRBJ2-2; TRBD2 matches at 15 bases. Trimming at V came to 5 bases and at J to 3 bases, leaving 4 bases not matched to a gene. The CDR3 totals 17 residues. In germline, CDR1 is SEHNR, CDR2 FQNEAQ (reference sequence). CDR3 protein: CASSPGLAGGDTGELFF. The DNA of the CDR3 is TGTGCCAGCAGCCCCGGACTAGCGGGAGGGGACACCGGGGAGCTGTTTTTT.

This clonotype was counted at least ten times. This chain uses TRBV6-2 or TRBV6-3 with TRBJ1-6, with a tentative D call TRBD1 (5 bases). This CDR3 region has 14 residues. The germline V gene encodes CDR1 MNHEY and CDR2 SVGEGT. Trimming removed 5 bases at V and 7 bases at J, with 12 bases between. The CDR3 loop reads CASSRTRPNSPLHF. CDR3 in DNA: TGTGCCAGCAGTCGGACAAGGCCCAATTCACCCCTCCACTTT.

This clonotype was detected ten times or more. This chain joins TRBV6-1 and TRBJ2-1; D remains unclear. With 5 bases removed from V and 6 bases from J, the gap between germline ends came to 14 bases. This CDR3 region has 14 residues. Looked up from germline, CDR1 is MNHNS and CDR2 is SASEGT. The CDR3 is CASSQVFQLNEQFF. The CDR3 DNA reads TGTGCCAGCAGTCAAGTATTTCAGCTCAATGAGCAGTTCTTC.

This clonotype occurred many times. The chain recombines TRBV24-1 with TRBJ1-5; tentative D call: TRBD1 (5 bases). Trimming took 3 bases from V and 3 from J, leaving 8 bases between them. The CDR3 is 14 amino acids. Germline V CDR1 and CDR2: KGHDR, SFDVKD. The CDR3 DNA reads TGTGCCACCAGTGATGGACATTACAATCAGCCCCAGCATTTT. Translated: CATSDGHYNQPQHF.

Ten or more counts support this clonotype. The gene calls are TRBV15 and TRBJ2-7; tentatively, D is TRBD1 (5 bases). V lost 5 bases to trimming and J lost 2 bases, with 13 bases between them. Germline-derived CDR1 and CDR2 are LNHNV and YYDKDF (reference sequence). The CDR3 length is 14 residues. The CDR3 DNA follows: TGTGCCACCAGCCTCGATGGGGCCGCCTACGAGCAGTACTTC. The encoded protein is CATSLDGAAYEQYF.

The rearrangement uses TRBV12-3 or TRBV12-4 and TRBJ1-1; D unclear. The CDR3 is 13 residues long. Deletions cut 5 bases from V and 6 bases from J, with 13 bases between. The CDR3 spells CASSTPEQPEAFF. The DNA of the CDR3 is TGTGCCAGCAGTACCCCCGAGCAGCCTGAAGCTTTCTTT.

Details on this clonotype: A much bigger clone sits one base away, suggesting this may be a read error. The chain links TRBV12-3 or TRBV12-4 to TRBJ2-3, with 7 positions matching TRBD2. The CDR3 has 14 amino acids. V shed 5 bases, J shed 9 bases, and the junction held 11 bases outside the gene matches. Written as DNA, the CDR3 is TGTGCCAGCAGTACTCTTGTACGGGGGGACACGCAGTATTTT. This codes for CASSTLVRGDTQYF.

This clonotype was seen more than once but under ten times. The genes are TRBV28 and TRBJ1-1; TRBD1 aligns across 9 bases. CDR1 MDHEN and CDR2 SYDVKM come from the germline V gene. This CDR3 spans 15 amino acids. V was clipped by 3 bases and J by 1 base; unmatched bases: 3. The CDR3 reads CASSFQDRGNTEAFF. For the CDR3, the DNA is TGTGCCAGCAGTTTCCAGGACAGGGGGAACACTGAAGCTTTCTTT. Supplemented by reference TRBV28 and TRBJ1-1, the full variable domain reads DVKVTQSSRYLVKRTGEKVFLECVQDMDHENMFWYRQDPGLGLRLIYFSYDVKMKEKGDIPEGYSVSREKKERFSLILESASTNQTSMYLCASSFQDRGNTEAFFGQGTRLTVV.

There are a few counts of this clonotype. The V call is TRBV7-9, the J call TRBJ2-7, with D hard to call. Between the trimmed V and J ends, which lost 1 base and 2 bases, there was a span of 15 bases. CDR1 is SEHNR and CDR2 is FQNEAQ in the germline V gene (reference sequence). This CDR3 spans 16 amino acids. CDR3 sequence: CASSLVGGSPTYEQYF. The CDR3, as DNA: TGTGCCAGCAGCTTAGTAGGTGGCAGTCCCACCTACGAGCAGTACTTC.

This clonotype has a handful of counts. The junction does not match germline at one end; this may be a read error. CDR3 amino acids: CASGEERDSYNEQFF. As DNA, the CDR3 is TGTGCCAGCGGTGAAGAACGGGACTCCTACAATGAGCAGTTCTTC. The rearrangement joins TRBV2 to TRBJ2-1; tentatively, D is TRBD2 (5 bases). CDR3 length equals 15 residues. Germline loops: CDR1 SNHLY, CDR2 FYNNEI.

This clonotype was recorded at least ten times. The rearrangement links TRBV27 to TRBJ2-2, with 9 bases aligning to TRBD2. Germline values: CDR1 MNHEY, CDR2 SMNVEV (reference sequence). V lost 5 bases and J lost 4; bases outside the gene matches: 2. This CDR3 spans 14 amino acids. The CDR3 reads CASSQLAGTGELFF. The CDR3, as DNA: TGTGCCAGCAGTCAACTAGCGGGCACCGGGGAGCTGTTTTTT.

In this sample, this clonotype turned up many times. The V gene is TRBV5-1, the J gene TRBJ2-1, with 8 positions matching TRBD2. The germline V gene encodes CDR1 SGHRS and CDR2 YFSETQ. V gave up 4 bases and J gave up 6 bases; unmatched junction bases: 6. This CDR3 comprises 14 residues. The CDR3 DNA is TGCGCCAGCAGCCAGAGGACTAGCTCCAATGAGCAGTTCTTC. Protein product: CASSQRTSSNEQFF.

The chain carries TRBV25-1 and TRBJ2-1; 8 nucleotides agree with TRBD1. The CDR3 has 17 residues. V lost 4 bases and J lost 7; bases outside the gene matches: 15. Germline CDR1 reads MGHDK; CDR2 reads SYGVNS. The CDR3 is CASSGTLPGQERNEQFF. For the CDR3, the DNA is TGTGCCAGCAGTGGAACGTTACCGGGACAGGAGAGAAATGAGCAGTTCTTC.

The chain uses TRBV7-7 and TRBJ2-2; 9 bases are a match to TRBD2. The CDR3 sequence is 14 residues long. Germline CDR1 SSHAT, CDR2 FNYEAQ (reference sequence). Unmatched junction bases numbered 4, after V lost 6 bases and J lost 5 bases. The CDR3 reads CASSSLAGTGELFF. DNA of the CDR3: TGTGCCAGCAGTTCGCTAGCGGGAACCGGGGAGCTGTTTTTT. Looking up the rest from reference TRBV7-7 and TRBJ2-2 gives the full variable domain: GAGVSQSPRYKVTKRGQDVTLRCDPISSHATLYWYQQALGQGPEFLTYFNYEAQPDKSGLPSDRFSAERPEGSISTLTIQRTEQRDSAMYRCASSSLAGTGELFFGEGSRLTVL.

Ten or more counts support this clonotype. This chain joins TRBV27 and TRBJ2-7; 7 bases agree with TRBD2. J gave up 2 bases and V 3 bases, and 1 base lay outside the gene matches. CDR1 MNHEY and CDR2 SMNVEV come from the germline V gene (reference sequence). This CDR3 region has 13 residues. CDR3 in DNA: TGTGCCAGCAGTTTGCTAGCGGCCTACGAGCAGTACTTC. This encodes CASSLLAAYEQYF.

The chain combines TRBV6-2 or TRBV6-3 with TRBJ2-2; D uncertain. Germline V gene sequence: CDR1 MNHEY, CDR2 SVGEGT. The ends were cut back, 1 base at V and 1 base at J, with 1 base in the middle. This CDR3 has 13 residues. CDR3 nucleotides: TGTGCCAGCAGTTACTGGAACACCGGGGAGCTGTTTTTT. Translation: CASSYWNTGELFF.

This clonotype appeared a few times. V is TRBV5-6 and J is TRBJ2-7; weak D call: TRBD2 (6 bases). Germline V CDR1 and CDR2: SGHDT, YYEEEE. V was pared by 3 bases and J by 0 bases, with 13 bases between. The CDR3 contains 15 residues. CDR3 loop: CASSSGLTVSYEQYF. DNA of the CDR3: TGTGCCAGCAGCTCCGGACTAACCGTCTCCTACGAGCAGTACTTC. The full variable domain, its missing parts supplied by reference TRBV5-6 and TRBJ2-7, is DAGVTQSPTHLIKTRGQQVTLRCSPKSGHDTVSWYQQALGQGPQFIFQYYEEEERQRGNFPDRFSGHQFPNYSSELNVNALLLGDSALYLCASSSGLTVSYEQYFGPGTRLTVT.

This clonotype was seen a handful of times. The J gene is TRBJ2-1, the V gene TRBV5-5, with D possibly matching TRBD2 (5 bases). Trimming removed 6 bases at V and 3 bases at J, with 13 bases between. The CDR3 consists of 14 residues. Germline V gives CDR1 SGHKS, CDR2 YYEKEE (reference sequence). The CDR3 DNA is TGTGCCAGCATCGAAGGACTCCTCTACAATGAGCAGTTCTTC. Amino acid sequence: CASIEGLLYNEQFF.

This clonotype was seen more than once but under ten times. The J gene is TRBJ2-7, the V gene TRBV11-2; 8 bases map to TRBD2. CDR1 is SGHAT and CDR2 is FQNNGV in the germline V gene. Unmatched junction bases numbered 7, after V lost 5 bases and J lost 7 bases. The CDR3 is 13 amino acids. CDR3 DNA: TGTGCCAGCAGCCCCGACGGGGGGGTGGAGCAGTACTTC. It is translated as CASSPDGGVEQYF.

V and J are TRBV18 and TRBJ2-6; maybe TRBD2 (6 bases). The V and J ends lost 6 bases and 0 bases respectively, with 18 bases between them. Germline V gene lookup returns CDR1 KGHSH and CDR2 LQKENI. This CDR3 contains 18 residues. The CDR3 coding sequence is TGTGCCAGCTCGCGTTATCTGGACTATCGCTCTGGGGCCAACGTCCTGACTTTC. Translating it yields CASSRYLDYRSGANVLTF. The variable domain in full, with the rest retrieved from reference TRBV18 and TRBJ2-6, is NAGVMQNPRHLVRRRGQEARLRCSPMKGHSHVYWYRQLPEEGLKFMVYLQKENIIDESGMPKERFSAEFPKEGPSILRIQQVVRGDSAAYFCASSRYLDYRSGANVLTFGAGSRLTVL.